These 25 T cell receptor beta chains originate from one sample sequenced in a study of T cell responses to AZD1222 COVID-19 vaccine. Some clones are missing from TCRdb's copy, which holds only in-frame ones; the method was immunoSEQ multiplex PCR. This table holds 90,000 to 150,000 clones, 70% to 90% found once. The sequencing used peripheral blood, collected on day 0 of AZD1222 vaccination. The origin of the receptors is an adult in good health.

The J gene is TRBJ1-5, the V gene TRBV10-3; D remains unclear. The germline V gene encodes CDR1 ENHRY and CDR2 SYGVKD. Between the trimmed V and J ends, which lost 3 bases and 7 bases, there was a span of 10 bases. The CDR3 has 13 amino acids. In nucleotides, the CDR3 is TGTGCCATCAGTGACCACCCGGGGCAGCCCCAGCATTTT. Translating gives CAISDHPGQPQHF.

The chain uses TRBV9 and TRBJ1-1, with D possibly being TRBD1 (5 bases). Germline V CDR1 and CDR2: SGDLS, YYNGEE. V was cut by 0 bases and J by 10 bases, with 16 bases left in between. The CDR3 length is 14 residues. The CDR3 coding sequence is TGTGCCAGCAGCGTAGGCAGGGCCCTCGAGGTAGCTTTCTTT. It is translated as CASSVGRALEVAFF.

The V call is TRBV2, the J call TRBJ1-1, with D maybe TRBD1 (5 bases). Per germline, CDR1 SNHLY and CDR2 FYNNEI. CDR3 size: 17 residues. Trimming took 8 bases from V and 0 from J, leaving 22 bases between them. CDR3 in amino acids: CASADLTRGRVNTEAFF. The CDR3 DNA follows: TGTGCCAGCGCAGATCTGACTAGGGGAAGGGTGAACACTGAAGCTTTCTTT. Supplemented by reference TRBV2 and TRBJ1-1, the full variable domain reads EPEVTQTPSHQVTQMGQEVILRCVPISNHLYFYWYRQILGQKVEFLVSFYNNEISEKSEIFDDQFSVERPDGSNFTLKIRSTKLEDSAMYFCASADLTRGRVNTEAFFGQGTRLTVV.

V gene TRBV7-9 combines with J gene TRBJ2-1; perhaps TRBD2 as D (5 bases). V lost 1 base, J lost 0 bases, and 7 bases lay in between. This CDR3 contains 15 residues. Germline CDR1 and CDR2: SEHNR and FQNEAQ (reference sequence). The CDR3 DNA reads as TGTGCCAGCAGCTTAGGGGAGAGCTCCTACAATGAGCAGTTCTTC. This encodes CASSLGESSYNEQFF.

V and J are TRBV7-9 and TRBJ1-1; no clear D gene. CDR1 is SEHNR and CDR2 is FQNEAQ in the germline V gene (reference sequence). This CDR3 has 15 residues. The V end lost 5 bases, the J end lost 7 bases, and 20 bases lay between the germline ends. The CDR3 is CASSPPGTGVGEAFF. CDR3 DNA sequence: TGTGCCAGCAGCCCACCGGGCACGGGCGTAGGTGAAGCTTTCTTT.

V usage is TRBV6-4 and J usage is TRBJ2-1; 9 nucleotides align to TRBD1. V gave up 6 bases and J gave up 6 bases; unmatched junction bases: 9. The CDR3 contains 15 residues. The germline CDR1 and CDR2 sequences are MRHNA and SNTAGT. This CDR3 is CASSLGQGRLNEQFF. The CDR3 bases are TGTGCCAGCAGCCTGGGACAGGGAAGGCTCAATGAGCAGTTCTTC.

This chain links TRBV5-4 with TRBJ2-3; 7 bases are shared with TRBD2. With 6 bases clipped from V and 2 bases from J, the junction kept 9 bases outside the gene matches. Per the germline V gene, CDR1 is SGHNT and CDR2 is YYREEE (reference sequence). The CDR3 covers 15 residues. The CDR3 nucleotides read TGTGCCAGCACAACGGGGAGGGAGCCCACAGATACGCAGTATTTT. Protein sequence: CASTTGREPTDTQYF.

V and J are TRBV1 and TRBJ2-7; no DNA check was done on the table's D call, TRBD2. TRBV1 is a pseudogene. CDR3 size: 16 residues. The DNA of the CDR3 is TGCACCAGCAGCCAAGCCGGGACTAGCGGGAAATACGAGCAGTACTTC. Translation: CTSSQAGTSGKYEQYF.

V gene TRBV20-1 combines with J gene TRBJ2-2, with 9 bases matching TRBD2. The CDR3 totals 19 residues. The V gene's germline CDR1 is DFQATT and CDR2 SNEGSKA (reference sequence). With 3 bases clipped from V and 5 bases from J, the junction kept 19 bases outside the gene matches. This CDR3 is CSASPLLDRLAGRTGELFF. In DNA form, the CDR3 reads TGCAGTGCTAGTCCCCTTCTTGATCGGCTAGCGGGACGGACCGGGGAGCTGTTTTTT.

The chain has TRBV30 and TRBJ1-5, with 9 bases matching TRBD1. Germline assignment: CDR1 GTSNPN and CDR2 SVGIG (reference sequence). The CDR3 length is 15 residues. With 0 bases clipped from V and 3 bases from J, the junction kept 3 bases outside the gene matches. The CDR3 is CAWSVGDRVNQPQHF. As DNA, the CDR3 is TGTGCCTGGAGTGTAGGGGACAGGGTCAATCAGCCCCAGCATTTT.

This chain uses TRBV6-2 or TRBV6-3 with TRBJ2-7; 8 nucleotides match TRBD2. Germline assignment: CDR1 MNHEY and CDR2 SVGEGT. The V gene end was trimmed by 4 bases and the J gene end by 2 bases; junction bases not matched to a gene: 7. CDR3 size: 15 residues. The CDR3 loop is CASSLGIAGPYEQYF. In DNA form, the CDR3 reads TGTGCCAGCAGTTTGGGGATAGCGGGGCCCTACGAGCAGTACTTC.

This rearrangement joins TRBV5-1 to TRBJ2-1, with D possibly being TRBD2 (6 bases). The V gene lost 4 bases and the J gene lost 3 bases, with 14 bases spanning the gap. The CDR3 spans 15 residues. Germline CDR1 is SGHRS and CDR2 is YFSETQ. This CDR3 is CASSQQGGDYNEQFF. The CDR3 coding sequence is TGCGCCAGCAGCCAGCAGGGAGGTGACTACAATGAGCAGTTCTTC.

V gene TRBV2 combines with J gene TRBJ1-5; 9 bases line up with TRBD1. Germline assignment: CDR1 SNHLY and CDR2 FYNNEI. The CDR3 extends over 14 amino acids. V lost 5 bases and J lost 6; bases outside the gene matches: 5. The CDR3 DNA reads as TGTGCCAGCAGTCGGACAGGGGAGAGTCAGCCCCAGCATTTT. This codes for CASSRTGESQPQHF.

The rearrangement links TRBV29-1 to TRBJ2-1, with D possibly being TRBD1 (6 bases). With 5 bases removed from V and 4 bases from J, the gap between germline ends came to 12 bases. The CDR3 totals 13 residues. The germline CDR1 and CDR2 sequences are SQVTM and ANQGSEA. The DNA of the CDR3 is TGCAGCGTTACTAGGACAGCGTACAATGAGCAGTTCTTC. This translates into CSVTRTAYNEQFF.

In DNA, the CDR3 is TGTGCCGCTGTGCCTGGGTCCTACGAGCAGTACTTC. It is translated as CAAVPGSYEQYF. V usage is TRBV30 and J usage is TRBJ2-7; D gene uncertain. CDR1 is GTSNPN and CDR2 is SVGIG in the germline V gene (reference sequence). This CDR3 is 12 amino acids long. Trimming removed 8 bases at V and 1 base at J, with 12 bases between.

Remarks on this clone: The same CDR3 also results from other DNA sequences found in this sample. The CDR3 nucleotides read TGTGCCAGTAGCGGGACAGGGGGCACCGGGGAGCTGTTTTTT. Translating gives CASSGTGGTGELFF. V is TRBV19 and J is TRBJ2-2; TRBD1 matches 11 bases. Per germline, CDR1 LNHDA and CDR2 SQIVND (reference sequence). After removal of 6 bases from V and 4 bases from J, the junction contained 1 base not matched to a gene. The CDR3 sequence is 14 residues long.

This rearrangement joins TRBV19 to TRBJ2-6; a weak D match, TRBD2 (6 bases). CDR1 and CDR2 from the germline V gene are LNHDA and SQIVND (reference sequence). The germline V and J ends were trimmed by 5 bases and 4 bases, with 15 bases remaining between them. This CDR3 contains 16 residues. For the CDR3, the DNA is TGTGCCAGTAGTCCGGGACTTGGGACCGGGGCCAACGTCCTGACTTTC. Translating it yields CASSPGLGTGANVLTF.

The chain recombines TRBV7-6 with TRBJ2-7; 11 bases align to TRBD2. V was pared by 4 bases and J by 7 bases, with 12 bases of the junction left unmatched. The CDR3 runs to 16 residues. The V gene's germline CDR1 is SGHVS and CDR2 FNYEAQ. As DNA, the CDR3 is TGTGCCAGCAGCTCAACAACTAGCGGGGGCCTGGGAGAGCAGTACTTC. It translates to CASSSTTSGGLGEQYF.

V and J are TRBV6-5 and TRBJ2-7; D is perhaps TRBD1 (6 bases). Germline V lookup: CDR1 MNHEY, CDR2 SVGAGI. The CDR3 has 14 residues. V lost 6 bases to trimming and J lost 5 bases, with 17 bases between them. In DNA, the CDR3 is TGTGCCAGCAGACAGACAGGCGCCCTTCACGAGCAGTACTTC. Translated, it gives CASRQTGALHEQYF.

This chain joins TRBV10-3 and TRBJ1-1; tentative D call: TRBD1 (6 bases). V lost 8 bases, J lost 1 base, and 17 bases lay in between. This CDR3 has 15 residues. Per germline, CDR1 ENHRY and CDR2 SYGVKD. CDR3 amino acids: CAIAPRGAANTEAFF. The CDR3 nucleotides are TGTGCCATCGCCCCTCGGGGGGCGGCGAACACTGAAGCTTTCTTT.

J is TRBJ1-5 and V is TRBV25-1, with TRBD1 matching 7 bases. Germline CDR1 MGHDK, CDR2 SYGVNS. The CDR3 has 14 amino acids. The J segment lost 4 bases and the V segment lost 3 bases, leaving 3 bases of the junction unmatched. CDR3 sequence reads: CASSEGTVNQPQHF. CDR3 sequence (DNA): TGTGCCAGCAGTGAGGGGACAGTTAATCAGCCCCAGCATTTT. Full variable domain (missing parts from reference TRBV25-1 and TRBJ1-5): EADIYQTPRYLVIGTGKKITLECSQTMGHDKMYWYQQDPGMELHLIHYSYGVNSTEKGDLSSESTVSRIRTEHFPLTLESARPSHTSQYLCASSEGTVNQPQHFGDGTRLSIL.

The chain is built from TRBV7-8 and TRBJ1-2; 8 bases match TRBD1. The CDR3 is made up of 15 amino acids. V was pared by 1 base and J by 6 bases, with 7 bases of the junction left unmatched. Germline CDR1 and CDR2: SGHVS and FQNEAQ. CDR3 nucleotide sequence: TGTGCCAGCAGCTTAGAATCCCAGGGGGCAAATGGCTACACCTTC. Its protein is CASSLESQGANGYTF.

The chain joins TRBV5-1 to TRBJ1-5; perhaps TRBD1 as D (6 bases). CDR1 is SGHRS, CDR2 YFSETQ, per germline. V lost 4 bases and J lost 4, with 12 bases in between. This CDR3 is 14 amino acids long. The chain's CDR3 is CASSTEGGNQPQHF. The CDR3 DNA reads as TGCGCCAGCAGCACGGAGGGGGGGAATCAGCCCCAGCATTTT.

The chain couples TRBV30 to TRBJ1-4; D gene uncertain. This CDR3 region has 14 residues. V lost 0 bases to trimming and J lost 7 bases, with 12 bases between them. Per the germline V gene, CDR1 is GTSNPN and CDR2 is SVGIG (reference sequence). The CDR3 nucleotides are TGTGCCTGGAGTGTAAAGGGTATGGGTGAAAAACTGTTTTTT. This gives the protein CAWSVKGMGEKLFF. Filled out from reference TRBV30 and TRBJ1-4, the complete variable domain reads SQTIHQWPATLVQPVGSPLSLECTVEGTSNPNLYWYRQAAGRGLQLLFYSVGIGQISSEVPQNLSASRPQDRQFILSSKKLLLSDSGFYLCAWSVKGMGEKLFFGSGTQLSVL.

The chain combines TRBV27 with TRBJ2-7; D not resolved. Trimming removed 7 bases at V and 5 bases at J, with 3 bases between. This CDR3 region has 9 residues. Germline values: CDR1 MNHEY, CDR2 SMNVEV (reference sequence). In DNA form, the CDR3 reads TGTGCCAGCATCCACGAGCAGTACTTC. Translated, it gives CASIHEQYF.